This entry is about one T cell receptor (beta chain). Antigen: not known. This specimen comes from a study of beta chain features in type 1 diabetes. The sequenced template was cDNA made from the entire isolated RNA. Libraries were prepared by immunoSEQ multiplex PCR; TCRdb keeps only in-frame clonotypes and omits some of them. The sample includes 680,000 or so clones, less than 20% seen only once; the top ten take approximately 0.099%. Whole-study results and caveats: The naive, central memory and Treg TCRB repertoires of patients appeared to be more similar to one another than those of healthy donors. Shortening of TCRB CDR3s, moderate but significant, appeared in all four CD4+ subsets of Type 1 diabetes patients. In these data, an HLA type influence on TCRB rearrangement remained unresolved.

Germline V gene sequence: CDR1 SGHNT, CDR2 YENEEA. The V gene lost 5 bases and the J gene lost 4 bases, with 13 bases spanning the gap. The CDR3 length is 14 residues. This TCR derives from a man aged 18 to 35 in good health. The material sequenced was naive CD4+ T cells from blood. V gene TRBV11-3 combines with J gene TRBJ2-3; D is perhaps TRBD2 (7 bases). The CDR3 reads CASSPRGGADTQYF. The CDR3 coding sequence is TGTGCCAGCAGCCCGCGAGGGGGGGCAGATACGCAGTATTTT.